These 17 T cell receptor beta chains share one sample of origin, sequenced in a study of T cell changes during pregnancy in multiple sclerosis (dated by TCRdb to between 2019 and 2020). Library preparation used the immunoSEQ multiplex PCR assay. TCRdb took this table from immuneACCESS and kept in-frame rearrangements with V and J called. Such tables lack part of the clones; where checked against another copy, unresolved V genes explain under half of the gap, and the rest is unexplained. The sample contains under 30,000 clones, about 89% of them found a single time. The ten largest clones add up to roughly 3.7% of the sample. The specimen was CD4+ T cells from peripheral blood mononuclear cells, collected in the first trimester of pregnancy. These receptors originate from a female donor in good health, enrolled as a control in a pregnancy study.

The chain couples TRBV28 to TRBJ2-3; possibly TRBD2 for D (6 bases). From germline, CDR1 is MDHEN and CDR2 SYDVKM. The CDR3 totals 13 residues. Between the trimmed V and J ends, which lost 6 bases and 8 bases, there was a span of 15 bases. The CDR3 nucleotides are TGTGCCAGCAGCCTTGGAGGCGGGACTACGCAGTATTTT. Translation gives CASSLGGGTTQYF.

This rearrangement joins TRBV20-1 to TRBJ2-5; the D is unclear. The CDR3 extends over 10 amino acids. Germline values: CDR1 DFQATT, CDR2 SNEGSKA (reference sequence). Trimming pared 6 bases from V and 3 bases from J, leaving 5 bases between. CDR3 amino acids: CSALKETQYF. The CDR3 DNA reads TGCAGTGCCCTAAAAGAGACCCAGTACTTC.

The chain has TRBV6-5 and TRBJ2-7; D remains ambiguous. The V end lost 2 bases, the J end lost 1 base, and 6 bases lay between the germline ends. The germline V gene has CDR1 MNHEY and CDR2 SVGAGI. The CDR3 runs to 13 residues. CDR3 protein: CASSYGQSYEQYF. DNA for the CDR3: TGTGCCAGCAGTTACGGGCAGTCCTACGAGCAGTACTTC.

Here the CDR3 DNA reads TGTGCCAGCAGCTTACACGGAGGCACAGATACGCAGTATTTT. Translation: CASSLHGGTDTQYF. This rearrangement joins TRBV7-3 to TRBJ2-3, with D hard to call. This CDR3 has 14 amino acids. The germline gives CDR1 SGHTA, CDR2 FQGTGA. Trimming shortened V by 2 bases and J by 1 base, and 7 bases separated the two germline ends. The full variable domain, with the rest looked up from reference TRBV7-3 and TRBJ2-3, is GAGVSQTPSNKVTEKGKYVELRCDPISGHTALYWYRQSLGQGPEFLIYFQGTGAADDSGLPNDRFFAVRPEGSVSTLKIQRTERGDSAVYLCASSLHGGTDTQYFGPGTRLTVL.

The gene calls are TRBV7-9 and TRBJ2-5; 7 bases map to TRBD2. V lost 3 bases to trimming and J lost 5 bases; unmatched junction nucleotides: 6. The CDR3 totals 14 residues. Germline CDR1 SEHNR, CDR2 FQNEAQ (reference sequence). The CDR3 loop is CASSLTGGGETQYF. The CDR3 bases are TGTGCCAGCAGCTTGACGGGAGGCGGGGAGACCCAGTACTTC. Based on the CDR3 plus reference TRBV7-9 and TRBJ2-5, the full variable domain is DTGVSQNPRHKITKRGQNVTFRCDPISEHNRLYWYRQTLGQGPEFLTYFQNEAQLEKSRLLSDRFSAERPKGSFSTLEIQRTEQGDSAMYLCASSLTGGGETQYFGPGTRLLVL.

The J gene is TRBJ1-5, the V gene TRBV5-5; D gene unclear. V shed 0 bases and J shed 6 bases, with 10 bases lying between them. Germline V gives CDR1 SGHKS, CDR2 YYEKEE (reference sequence). The CDR3 is 14 residues long. The CDR3 spells CASSLGAGFQPQHF. The DNA of the CDR3 is TGTGCCAGCAGCTTGGGGGCAGGCTTTCAGCCCCAGCATTTT.

This sequence joins TRBV7-9 and TRBJ1-1; D possibly corresponds to TRBD1 (5 bases). Trimming removed 0 bases from V and 0 bases from J, with 8 bases in between. The germline V gene encodes CDR1 SEHNR and CDR2 FQNEAQ (reference sequence). The CDR3 is 15 amino acids. The CDR3 bases are TGTGCCAGCAGCTTAGCCGGACACCTGAACACTGAAGCTTTCTTT. Amino acid sequence: CASSLAGHLNTEAFF.

This clone was observed once. The chain joins TRBV20-1 to TRBJ2-7; TRBD2 is a possible D gene (6 bases). This CDR3 spans 11 amino acids. Trimming cost V 1 base and J 7 bases, with 8 bases left between them. Germline CDR1 DFQATT, CDR2 SNEGSKA (reference sequence). Here the CDR3 DNA reads TGCAGTGCTAGAGGGGGGGAAGAGCAGTACTTC. It translates to CSARGGEEQYF.

The V gene is TRBV28, the J gene TRBJ2-7; D is ambiguous. The ends were cut back, 7 bases at V and 3 bases at J, with 10 bases in the middle. Germline loops: CDR1 MDHEN, CDR2 SYDVKM. The CDR3 runs to 12 residues. The CDR3 protein is CASMGRYYEQYF. In nucleotides, the CDR3 is TGTGCCAGCATGGGCAGATACTACGAGCAGTACTTC.

Only a few counts were recorded for this clone. The genes are TRBV7-9 and TRBJ1-1; no firm D call. Trimming shortened V by 2 bases and J by 2 bases, and 9 bases separated the two germline ends. The CDR3 totals 14 residues. The V gene's germline CDR1 is SEHNR and CDR2 FQNEAQ (reference sequence). CDR3 sequence (DNA): TGTGCCAGCAGCTTATACGGGTTTAACACTGAAGCTTTCTTT. It translates to CASSLYGFNTEAFF.

The rearrangement uses TRBV7-9 and TRBJ1-2, with a weak D call TRBD1 (6 bases). Trimming shortened V by 3 bases and J by 8 bases, and 10 bases separated the two germline ends. CDR1 is SEHNR, CDR2 FQNEAQ, per germline (reference sequence). The CDR3 has 12 amino acids. This chain's CDR3 is CASSFTGKGYTF. The CDR3 bases are TGTGCCAGCAGCTTTACAGGGAAGGGCTACACCTTC.

The V gene is TRBV12-5, the J gene TRBJ2-3, with 7 bases that match TRBD1. V dropped 8 bases and J dropped 2; count of bases not matched to a gene: 4. Germline-derived CDR1 and CDR2 are LGHNT and FRNRAP. The CDR3 has 13 residues. CDR3 coding DNA: TGTGCTAGTTCGGGACAGCCCACAGATACGCAGTATTTT. Amino acids: CASSGQPTDTQYF.

This clone has a single count. The chain is built from TRBV5-1 and TRBJ2-3; 9 nucleotides line up with TRBD2. This CDR3 region has 17 residues. Germline V gene lookup returns CDR1 SGHRS and CDR2 YFSETQ. J gave up 2 bases and V 0 bases, and 7 bases lay outside the gene matches. CDR3 coding DNA: TGCGCCAGCAGCTTGGAGGTAGCGGGGGTGAACACAGATACGCAGTATTTT. Its translation is CASSLEVAGVNTDTQYF. The full variable domain, its missing parts supplied by reference TRBV5-1 and TRBJ2-3, is KAGVTQTPRYLIKTRGQQVTLSCSPISGHRSVSWYQQTPGQGLQFLFEYFSETQRNKGNFPGRFSGRQFSNSRSEMNVSTLELGDSALYLCASSLEVAGVNTDTQYFGPGTRLTVL.

This clone was counted a few times. The chain uses TRBV11-3 and TRBJ2-7; 8 positions agree with TRBD2. From germline, CDR1 is SGHNT and CDR2 YENEEA. J gave up 7 bases and V 1 base, and 18 bases lay outside the gene matches. This CDR3 comprises 18 residues. In DNA form, the CDR3 reads TGTGCCAGCAGCTTAGGATACAGGGATAAAGCGGGAGAGGAAGAGCAGTACTTC. Translated, it gives CASSLGYRDKAGEEEQYF.

This chain connects TRBV19 to TRBJ1-5; 8 nucleotides match TRBD1. V lost 0 bases and J lost 11; bases outside the gene matches: 6. CDR1 and CDR2 (germline): LNHDA, SQIVND (reference sequence). CDR3 length equals 14 residues. In DNA form, the CDR3 reads TGTGCCAGTAGTATAGAGTTTCAGGGGGCGACCCAGCATTTT. Translated: CASSIEFQGATQHF.

The chain employs TRBV28 and TRBJ1-5, with 12 bases identical to TRBD1. CDR1 and CDR2 (germline): MDHEN, SYDVKM. The V gene end was trimmed by 7 bases and the J gene end by 1 base; junction bases not matched to a gene: 26. The CDR3 length is 23 residues. CDR3 coding DNA: TGTGCCAGCACCGGTTGGAGGAGCAGACCGGGACAGGGGGCAAGGGAGAGCAATCAGCCCCAGCATTTT. Protein: CASTGWRSRPGQGARESNQPQHF.

The chain combines TRBV6-4 with TRBJ1-1, with TRBD1 identical over 7 bases. Per germline, CDR1 MRHNA and CDR2 SNTAGT. This CDR3 region has 13 residues. J was trimmed by 1 base and V by 6 bases; bases with no gene match: 2. CDR3 amino acids: CASRGQPNTEAFF. The CDR3 bases are TGTGCCAGCAGGGGACAGCCGAACACTGAAGCTTTCTTT.